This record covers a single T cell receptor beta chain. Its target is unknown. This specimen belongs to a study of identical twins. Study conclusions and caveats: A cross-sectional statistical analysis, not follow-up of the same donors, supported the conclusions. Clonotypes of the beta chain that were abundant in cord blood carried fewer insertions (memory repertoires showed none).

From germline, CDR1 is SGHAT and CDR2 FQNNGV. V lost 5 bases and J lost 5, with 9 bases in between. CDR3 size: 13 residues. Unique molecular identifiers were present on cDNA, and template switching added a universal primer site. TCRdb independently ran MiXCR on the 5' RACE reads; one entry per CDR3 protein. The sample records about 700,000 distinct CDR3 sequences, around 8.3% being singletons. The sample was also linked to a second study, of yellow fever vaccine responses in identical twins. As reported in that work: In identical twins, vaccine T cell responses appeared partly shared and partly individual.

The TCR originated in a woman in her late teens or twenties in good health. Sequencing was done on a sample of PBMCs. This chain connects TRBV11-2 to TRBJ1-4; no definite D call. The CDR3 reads CASSRGTNEKLFF. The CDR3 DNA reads TGTGCCAGCAGCCGCGGAACCAATGAAAAACTGTTTTTT.